The 19 T cell receptor beta chains below come from one sample, sequenced in a study of blood T cell repertoires in COVID-19 (TCRdb year 2020). The library was made by the immunoSEQ multiplex PCR assay. TCRdb's version of the immuneACCESS table is confined to in-frame rearrangements and falls short of the full clone set. An unresolved V gene accounts for under half of the shortfall where checked; the remainder is of unknown origin. The sample table holds hundreds of thousands of clones, of which around 87% were seen once. The ten biggest clones cover about 7% of the sample. The sequenced sample consisted of peripheral blood. Receptor source: a man aged 55-75 years who had recovered from COVID-19.

The rearrangement uses TRBV18 and TRBJ2-5; D gene uncertain. CDR1 is KGHSH, CDR2 LQKENI, per germline. Trimming stripped 3 bases from V and 4 bases from J, with 9 bases between. The CDR3 has 13 residues. This CDR3 reads CASSPSPGETQYF. The CDR3 DNA follows: TGTGCCAGCTCACCCTCCCCCGGAGAGACCCAGTACTTC.

The chain recombines TRBV6-2 or TRBV6-3 with TRBJ2-3; 11 nucleotides line up with TRBD1. This CDR3 is built from 15 residues. The V gene end was trimmed by 5 bases and the J gene end by 7 bases; junction bases not matched to a gene: 8. Germline CDR1 reads MNHEY; CDR2 reads SVGEGT. CDR3 nucleotides: TGTGCCAGCAGTCGTGTCGGGACAGGGGGAAATACGCAGTATTTT. Encoded protein: CASSRVGTGGNTQYF.

V is TRBV10-3 and J is TRBJ1-4; D possibly corresponds to TRBD1 (6 bases). Trimming cost V 8 bases and J 10 bases, with 17 bases left between them. The germline gives CDR1 ENHRY, CDR2 SYGVKD. The CDR3 sequence is 13 residues long. CDR3 nucleotide sequence: TGTGCCATCCGGAGGGGGGGCGAGGGAAAACTGTTTTTT. Translating gives CAIRRGGEGKLFF.

The chain has TRBV6-5 and TRBJ1-4, with D uncertain. This CDR3 has 11 amino acids. Trimming took off 7 bases at V and 12 bases at J, with 12 bases between the two ends. Germline CDR1 is MNHEY and CDR2 is SVGAGI. The CDR3 bases are TGTGCCAGCAAGAGCCGACAAGAACTGTTTTTT. It specifies CASKSRQELFF.

This clone appeared a few times. This rearrangement joins TRBV24-1 to TRBJ1-2; D is possibly TRBD1 (5 bases). The CDR3 runs 15 residues. CDR1 is KGHDR and CDR2 is SFDVKD in the germline V gene. V was shortened by 0 bases and J by 2 bases, with 9 bases between the two germline ends. The CDR3 coding sequence is TGTGCCACCAGTGATTTGCACTCAGGGAACTATGGCTACACCTTC. It is translated as CATSDLHSGNYGYTF.

The V gene is TRBV24-1, the J gene TRBJ2-1; TRBD2 is a possible D gene (6 bases). The CDR3 runs 16 residues. CDR1 is KGHDR and CDR2 is SFDVKD in the germline V gene. The V and J ends lost 6 bases and 5 bases respectively, with 19 bases between them. The CDR3 DNA is TGTGCCACCAGTTTCGGAGACGGCGGGATCAACAATGAGCAGTTCTTC. Protein sequence: CATSFGDGGINNEQFF.

The V call is TRBV5-1, the J call TRBJ2-5, with 8 bases matching TRBD1. The germline CDR1 and CDR2 sequences are SGHRS and YFSETQ. Trimming at V came to 4 bases and at J to 5 bases, leaving 13 bases not matched to a gene. The CDR3 length is 16 residues. The CDR3 protein is CASSRGGQGGAETQYF. The CDR3 DNA sequence: TGCGCCAGCAGCCGGGGAGGACAGGGCGGTGCGGAGACCCAGTACTTC.

J is TRBJ2-5 and V is TRBV9; 13 positions match TRBD2. CDR3 length: 19 residues. Trimming at V came to 0 bases and at J to 1 base, leaving 9 bases not matched to a gene. Germline lookup yields CDR1 SGDLS and CDR2 YYNGEE. The CDR3 DNA is TGTGCCAGCAGCGTAGAGGGGACTAGCGGGGCCGGGGGCCAAGAGACCCAGTACTTC. Protein sequence: CASSVEGTSGAGGQETQYF. Looking up the rest from reference TRBV9 and TRBJ2-5 gives the full variable domain: DSGVTQTPKHLITATGQRVTLRCSPRSGDLSVYWYQQSLDQGLQFLIQYYNGEERAKGNILERFSAQQFPDLHSELNLSSLELGDSALYFCASSVEGTSGAGGQETQYFGPGTRLLVL.

The rearrangement uses TRBV15 and TRBJ1-4; D not resolved. Germline assignment: CDR1 LNHNV and CDR2 YYDKDF (reference sequence). Trimming cost V 0 bases and J 6 bases, with 11 bases left between them. The CDR3 extends over 15 amino acids. The CDR3, as DNA: TGTGCCACCAGCAGAGATCGAGGGTCTTATGAAAAACTGTTTTTT. This codes for CATSRDRGSYEKLFF.

The gene calls are TRBV6-4 and TRBJ1-1; 7 nucleotides agree with TRBD1. This CDR3 comprises 18 residues. Germline-derived CDR1 and CDR2 are MRHNA and SNTAGT. V lost 2 bases, J lost 3 bases, and 15 bases stayed unmatched. Here the CDR3 reads CASSDAPVGQGGYTEAFF. CDR3 DNA: TGTGCCAGCAGTGACGCTCCAGTGGGGCAGGGGGGTTACACTGAAGCTTTCTTT.

The J gene is TRBJ2-2, the V gene TRBV5-4; TRBD1 aligns across 9 bases. Germline CDR1 reads SGHNT; CDR2 reads YYREEE (reference sequence). The CDR3 has 17 residues. V gave up 2 bases and J gave up 2 bases; unmatched junction bases: 7. CDR3 sequence (DNA): TGTGCCAGCAGCTTCCTAAGGGACAGGGAAAACACCGGGGAGCTGTTTTTT. It codes for CASSFLRDRENTGELFF.

V and J are TRBV18 and TRBJ2-7, with 12 bases aligning to TRBD1. The J segment lost 5 bases and the V segment lost 6 bases, leaving 8 bases of the junction unmatched. The CDR3 sequence is 15 residues long. CDR1 and CDR2 (germline): KGHSH, LQKENI. The CDR3 region has the DNA TGTGCCAGCTCCACGAGGGGACAGGGGGCGCACGAGCAGTACTTC. The encoded protein is CASSTRGQGAHEQYF.

V and J are TRBV18 and TRBJ2-6, with TRBD1 matching over 8 bases. The CDR3 runs to 19 residues. V lost 1 base to trimming and J lost 1 base; unmatched junction nucleotides: 9. Germline V gene lookup returns CDR1 KGHSH and CDR2 LQKENI. As DNA, the CDR3 is TGTGCCAGCTCACCACGGAGGGACAGGCCTGGGTCTGGGGCCAACGTCCTGACTTTC. This translates into CASSPRRDRPGSGANVLTF. Full variable domain (remainder filled in from reference TRBV18 and TRBJ2-6): NAGVMQNPRHLVRRRGQEARLRCSPMKGHSHVYWYRQLPEEGLKFMVYLQKENIIDESGMPKERFSAEFPKEGPSILRIQQVVRGDSAAYFCASSPRRDRPGSGANVLTFGAGSRLTVL.

V and J are TRBV6-6 and TRBJ1-1; 9 bases match TRBD1. The CDR3 runs to 16 residues. Trimming took 5 bases from V and 9 from J; bases not matched to a gene: 16. Per germline, CDR1 MNHNY and CDR2 SVGAGI (reference sequence). For the CDR3, the DNA is TGTGCCAGCAGTAACGGAGCCTCCACAGGGGGCGGTAAAGCTTTCTTT. It yields the protein CASSNGASTGGGKAFF.

V and J are TRBV6-5 and TRBJ2-7; unclear D gene. This CDR3 is 13 amino acids long. V lost 0 bases and J lost 6, with 9 bases in between. Germline-derived CDR1 and CDR2 are MNHEY and SVGAGI. CDR3 sequence reads: CASSYSLVGEQYV. In nucleotides, the CDR3 is TGTGCCAGCAGTTACTCCCTAGTGGGCGAGCAGTACGTC.

The chain couples TRBV27 to TRBJ1-1; maybe TRBD1 (6 bases). Germline V gene sequence: CDR1 MNHEY, CDR2 SMNVEV (reference sequence). The CDR3 runs 12 residues. Trimming stripped 3 bases from V and 10 bases from J, with 12 bases between. This chain's CDR3 is CASSFTGSRAFF. The CDR3 DNA is TGTGCCAGCAGTTTTACAGGGTCGCGAGCTTTCTTT.

The genes are TRBV7-2 and TRBJ2-7, with 7 nucleotides matching TRBD2. Germline CDR1 is SGHTA and CDR2 is FQGNSA. The CDR3 is 15 amino acids. V was pared by 8 bases and J by 1 base, with 11 bases of the junction left unmatched. CDR3 in DNA: TGTGCCAGCTGTATTGGCGGGGGTGCTTCCTACGAGCAGTACTTC. This sequence encodes CASCIGGGASYEQYF. The complete variable domain, with remaining parts taken from reference TRBV7-2 and TRBJ2-7, reads GAGVSQSPSNKVTEKGKDVELRCDPISGHTALYWYRQSLGQGLEFLIYFQGNSAPDKSGLPSDRFSAERTGGSVSTLTIQRTQQEDSAVYLCASCIGGGASYEQYFGPGTRLTVT.

The chain carries TRBV6-5 and TRBJ1-4; the D is unclear. The length of the CDR3 is 13 residues. Trimming removed 5 bases at V and 0 bases at J, with 4 bases between. CDR1 and CDR2 from the germline V gene are MNHEY and SVGAGI. The CDR3 protein is CASSRATNEKLFF. CDR3 in DNA: TGTGCCAGCAGTAGAGCAACTAATGAAAAACTGTTTTTT.

The chain carries TRBV15 and TRBJ1-6; D gene uncertain. Trimming stripped 1 base from V and 9 bases from J, with 13 bases between. Germline V gene lookup returns CDR1 LNHNV and CDR2 YYDKDF (reference sequence). This CDR3 has 15 residues. The CDR3, as DNA: TGTGCCACCAGCAGAGGACGAAGCGAGGGTTCACCCCTCCACTTT. Protein: CATSRGRSEGSPLHF.